This T cell receptor beta chain was recorded in a study of blood T cells in healthy people across ages. Germline V gene sequence: CDR1 SQVTM, CDR2 ANQGSEA. V was shortened by 4 bases and J by 5 bases, with 11 bases between the two germline ends. This CDR3 spans 12 amino acids. For this clonotype: The target antigen is unknown.

A J-beta primer mix and a sample-barcoded 5' primer were used in a second PCR of about 7 to 12 cycles. Paired-end reads containing CDR3 totaled no fewer than 2.5 million for each sample. TCRdb reanalysed the 5' RACE reads using MiXCR and keeps one entry per CDR3 protein. The data contain around 800,000 distinct CDR3 sequences, approximately 24% of them singletons. Study-level results: A strong correlation was seen between TCR beta diversity and naive T cell percentage.

These sequences were also reported in another study, on T cells of mothers and their children.

This chain links TRBV29-1 with TRBJ1-2, with TRBD1 as a possible D gene (5 bases). Sequencing used blood. This TCR came from a boy younger than 18 in good health. The CDR3 reads CSVALQGYGYTF. CDR3 sequence (DNA): TGCAGCGTTGCGCTCCAGGGTTATGGCTACACCTTC.